This record concerns one T cell receptor beta chain sequence. This record comes from a study of blood T cell repertoires in COVID-19. Study at large: The cDNA or gDNA used as material had been derived from T cells, B-cell-depleted T cells, or PBMCs.

As processed by the authors: Quantification of nucleated cells was approximated via reference gene primer amplification. The protocol was immunoSEQ multiplex PCR, while the TCRdb copy is restricted to in-frame clones and leaves out a portion. The V and J calls and clone size come from that table; D and trimming were worked out from the DNA. The sample holds around 130,000 clones, approximately 83% seen once. Per germline, CDR1 SGHRS and CDR2 YFSETQ. Trimming cost V 0 bases and J 0 bases, with 7 bases left between them. This CDR3 contains 16 residues. Sequencing used peripheral blood. The V and J genes are TRBV5-1 and TRBJ1-6, with D possibly being TRBD1 (5 bases). This clonotype was obtained from a woman between 45 and 60 years old who had recovered from COVID-19. CDR3 bases: TGCGCCAGCAGCTTGGAGGGGTCCTCCTATAATTCACCCCTCCACTTT. It translates to CASSLEGSSYNSPLHF.